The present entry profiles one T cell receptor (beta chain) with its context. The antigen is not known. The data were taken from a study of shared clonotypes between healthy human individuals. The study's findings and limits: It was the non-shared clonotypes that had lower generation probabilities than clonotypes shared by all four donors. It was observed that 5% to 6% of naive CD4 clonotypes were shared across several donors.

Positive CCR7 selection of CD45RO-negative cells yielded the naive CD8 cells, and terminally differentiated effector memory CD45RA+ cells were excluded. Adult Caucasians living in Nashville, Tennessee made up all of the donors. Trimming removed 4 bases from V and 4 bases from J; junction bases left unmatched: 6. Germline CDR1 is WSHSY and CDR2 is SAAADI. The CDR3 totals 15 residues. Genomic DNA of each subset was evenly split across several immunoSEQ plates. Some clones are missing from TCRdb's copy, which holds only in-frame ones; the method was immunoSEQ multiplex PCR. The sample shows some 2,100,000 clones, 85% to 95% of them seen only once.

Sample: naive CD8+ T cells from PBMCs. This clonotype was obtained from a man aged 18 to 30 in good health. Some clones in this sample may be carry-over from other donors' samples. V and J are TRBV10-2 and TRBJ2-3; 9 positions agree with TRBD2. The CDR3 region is CASSVAGASADTQYF. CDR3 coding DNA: TGCGCCAGCAGTGTAGCGGGGGCGAGTGCAGATACGCAGTATTTT.